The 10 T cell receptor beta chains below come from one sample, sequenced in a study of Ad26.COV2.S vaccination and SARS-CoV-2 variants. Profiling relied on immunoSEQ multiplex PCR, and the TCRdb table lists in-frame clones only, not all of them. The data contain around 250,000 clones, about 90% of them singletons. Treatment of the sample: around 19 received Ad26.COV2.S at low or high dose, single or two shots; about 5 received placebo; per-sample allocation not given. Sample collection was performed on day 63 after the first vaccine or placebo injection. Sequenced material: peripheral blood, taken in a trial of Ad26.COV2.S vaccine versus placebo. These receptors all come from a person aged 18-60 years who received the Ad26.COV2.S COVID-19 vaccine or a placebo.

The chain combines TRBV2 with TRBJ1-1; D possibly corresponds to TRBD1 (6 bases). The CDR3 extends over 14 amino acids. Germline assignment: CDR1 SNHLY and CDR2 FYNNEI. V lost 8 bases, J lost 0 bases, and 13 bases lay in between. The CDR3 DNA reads TGTGCCAGCGGCCCGGGACATATGAACACTGAAGCTTTCTTT. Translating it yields CASGPGHMNTEAFF. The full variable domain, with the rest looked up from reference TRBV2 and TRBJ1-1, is EPEVTQTPSHQVTQMGQEVILRCVPISNHLYFYWYRQILGQKVEFLVSFYNNEISEKSEIFDDQFSVERPDGSNFTLKIRSTKLEDSAMYFCASGPGHMNTEAFFGQGTRLTVV.

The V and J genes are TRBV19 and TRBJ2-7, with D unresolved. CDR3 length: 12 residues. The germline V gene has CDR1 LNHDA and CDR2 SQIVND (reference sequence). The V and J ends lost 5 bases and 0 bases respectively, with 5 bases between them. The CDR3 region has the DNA TGTGCCAGTAGTGGACCCTCCTACGAGCAGTACTTC. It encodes CASSGPSYEQYF.

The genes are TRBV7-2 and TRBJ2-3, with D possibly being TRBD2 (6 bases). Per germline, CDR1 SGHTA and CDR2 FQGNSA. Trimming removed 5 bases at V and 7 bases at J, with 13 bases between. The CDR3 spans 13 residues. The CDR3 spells CASSLGRGNTQYF. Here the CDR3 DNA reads TGTGCCAGCAGCCTTGGGCGGGGAAATACGCAGTATTTT.

For the CDR3, the DNA is TGTGCCAGCAGCTTCGGGGGCTCCTACGAGCAGTACTTC. Amino acids: CASSFGGSYEQYF. This chain uses TRBV13 with TRBJ2-7; possible D gene TRBD2, 6 bases. V lost 3 bases to trimming and J lost 0 bases, with 6 bases between them. Germline V gene sequence: CDR1 PRHDT, CDR2 FYEKMQ (reference sequence). This CDR3 has 13 amino acids.

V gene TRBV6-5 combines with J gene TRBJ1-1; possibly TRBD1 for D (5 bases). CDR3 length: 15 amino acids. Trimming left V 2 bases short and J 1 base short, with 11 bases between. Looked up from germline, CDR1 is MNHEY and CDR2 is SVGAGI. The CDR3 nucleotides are TGTGCCAGCAGTTACGCGTACGGGGGGAACACTGAAGCTTTCTTT. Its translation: CASSYAYGGNTEAFF.

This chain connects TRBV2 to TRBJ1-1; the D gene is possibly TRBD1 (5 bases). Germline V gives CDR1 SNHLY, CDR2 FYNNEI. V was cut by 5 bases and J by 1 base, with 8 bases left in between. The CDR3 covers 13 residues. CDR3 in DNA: TGTGCCAGCAGTAGACAGCAGAACACTGAAGCTTTCTTT. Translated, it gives CASSRQQNTEAFF.

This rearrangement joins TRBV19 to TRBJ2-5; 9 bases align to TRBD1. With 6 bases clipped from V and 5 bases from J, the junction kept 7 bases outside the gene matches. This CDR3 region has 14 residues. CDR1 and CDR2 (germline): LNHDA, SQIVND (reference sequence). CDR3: CASSQRGTGETQYF. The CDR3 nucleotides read TGTGCCAGTAGCCAGAGGGGGACAGGGGAGACCCAGTACTTC.

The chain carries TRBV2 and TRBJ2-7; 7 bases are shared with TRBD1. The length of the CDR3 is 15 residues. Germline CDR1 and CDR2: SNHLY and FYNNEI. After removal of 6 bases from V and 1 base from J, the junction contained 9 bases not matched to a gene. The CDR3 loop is CASRKDRTTSYEQYF. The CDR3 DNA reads TGTGCCAGCAGGAAGGACAGGACCACATCCTACGAGCAGTACTTC. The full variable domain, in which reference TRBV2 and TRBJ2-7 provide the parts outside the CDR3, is EPEVTQTPSHQVTQMGQEVILRCVPISNHLYFYWYRQILGQKVEFLVSFYNNEISEKSEIFDDQFSVERPDGSNFTLKIRSTKLEDSAMYFCASRKDRTTSYEQYFGPGTRLTVT.

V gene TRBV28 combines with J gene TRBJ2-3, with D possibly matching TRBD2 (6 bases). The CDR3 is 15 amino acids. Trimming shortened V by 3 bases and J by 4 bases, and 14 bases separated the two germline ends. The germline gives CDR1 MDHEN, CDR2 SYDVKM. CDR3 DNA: TGTGCCAGCAGTTTGCCGGGAGTAAGGGCAGATACGCAGTATTTT. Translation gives CASSLPGVRADTQYF. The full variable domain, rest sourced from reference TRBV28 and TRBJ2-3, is DVKVTQSSRYLVKRTGEKVFLECVQDMDHENMFWYRQDPGLGLRLIYFSYDVKMKEKGDIPEGYSVSREKKERFSLILESASTNQTSMYLCASSLPGVRADTQYFGPGTRLTVL.

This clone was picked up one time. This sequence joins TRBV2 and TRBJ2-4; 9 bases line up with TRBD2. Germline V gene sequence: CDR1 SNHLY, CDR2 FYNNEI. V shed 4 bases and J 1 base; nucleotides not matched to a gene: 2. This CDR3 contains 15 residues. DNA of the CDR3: TGTGCCAGCAGTGGACTAGCGGCTGCCAAAAACATTCAGTACTTC. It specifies CASSGLAAAKNIQYF.